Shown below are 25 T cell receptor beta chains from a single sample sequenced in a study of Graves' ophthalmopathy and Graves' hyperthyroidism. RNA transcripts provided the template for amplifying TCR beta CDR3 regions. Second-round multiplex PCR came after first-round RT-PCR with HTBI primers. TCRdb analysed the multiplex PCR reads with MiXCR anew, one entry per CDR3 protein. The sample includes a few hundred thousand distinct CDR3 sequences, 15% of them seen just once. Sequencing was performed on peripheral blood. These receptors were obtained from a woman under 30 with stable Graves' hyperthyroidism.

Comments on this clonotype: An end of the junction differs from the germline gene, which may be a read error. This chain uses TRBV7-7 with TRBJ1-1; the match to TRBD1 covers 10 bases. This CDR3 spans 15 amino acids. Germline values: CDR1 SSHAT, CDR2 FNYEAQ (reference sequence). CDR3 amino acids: CASSSGTGVDTEAFF. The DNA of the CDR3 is TGTGCTAGCAGCTCCGGGACAGGGGTAGACACTGAAGCTTTCTTT.

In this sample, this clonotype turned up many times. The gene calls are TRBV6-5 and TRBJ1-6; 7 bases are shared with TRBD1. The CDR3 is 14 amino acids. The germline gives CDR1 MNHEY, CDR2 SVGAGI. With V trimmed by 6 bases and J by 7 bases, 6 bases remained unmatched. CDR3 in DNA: TGTGCCAGCAGACAGCGGGACAGAAATTCACCCCTCCACTTT. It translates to CASRQRDRNSPLHF.

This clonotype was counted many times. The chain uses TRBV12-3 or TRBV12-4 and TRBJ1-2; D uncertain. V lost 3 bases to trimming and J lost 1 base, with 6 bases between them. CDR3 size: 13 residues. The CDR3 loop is CASSLLVNYGYTF. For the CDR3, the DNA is TGTGCCAGCAGTTTGTTGGTTAACTATGGCTACACCTTC.

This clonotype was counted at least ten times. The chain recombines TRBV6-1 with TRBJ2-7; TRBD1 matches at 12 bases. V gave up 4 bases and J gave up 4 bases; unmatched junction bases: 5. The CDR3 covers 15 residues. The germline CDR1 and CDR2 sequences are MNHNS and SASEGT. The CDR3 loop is CASSAPGQGAYEQYF. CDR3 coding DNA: TGTGCCAGCAGTGCGCCGGGACAGGGGGCGTACGAGCAGTACTTC.

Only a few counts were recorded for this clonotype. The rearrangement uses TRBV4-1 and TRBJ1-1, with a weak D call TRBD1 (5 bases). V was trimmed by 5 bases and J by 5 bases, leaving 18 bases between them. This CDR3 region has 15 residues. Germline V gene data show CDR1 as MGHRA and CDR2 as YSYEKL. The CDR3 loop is CASSTRGVPRTEAFF. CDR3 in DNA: TGCGCCAGCAGCACCCGGGGGGTCCCCCGGACTGAAGCTTTCTTT.

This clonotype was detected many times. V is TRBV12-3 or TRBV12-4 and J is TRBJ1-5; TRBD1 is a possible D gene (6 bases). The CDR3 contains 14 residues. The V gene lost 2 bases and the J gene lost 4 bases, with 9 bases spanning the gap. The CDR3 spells CASSLLQGNQPQHF. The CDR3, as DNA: TGTGCCAGCAGTTTATTACAGGGAAATCAGCCCCAGCATTTT.

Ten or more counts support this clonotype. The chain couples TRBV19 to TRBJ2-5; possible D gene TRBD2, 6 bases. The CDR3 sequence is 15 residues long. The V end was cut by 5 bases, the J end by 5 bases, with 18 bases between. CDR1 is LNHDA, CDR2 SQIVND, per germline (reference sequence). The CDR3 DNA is TGTGCCAGTAGTGCCACGGCGGGGAGTGGGGAGACCCAGTACTTC. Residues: CASSATAGSGETQYF.

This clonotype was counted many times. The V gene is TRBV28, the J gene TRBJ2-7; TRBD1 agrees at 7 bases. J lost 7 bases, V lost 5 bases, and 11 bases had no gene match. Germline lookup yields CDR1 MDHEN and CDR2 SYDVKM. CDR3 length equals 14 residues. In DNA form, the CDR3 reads TGTGCCAGCAGTCCTTCTACAGGGGCGCGGGAGCAGTACTTC. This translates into CASSPSTGAREQYF.

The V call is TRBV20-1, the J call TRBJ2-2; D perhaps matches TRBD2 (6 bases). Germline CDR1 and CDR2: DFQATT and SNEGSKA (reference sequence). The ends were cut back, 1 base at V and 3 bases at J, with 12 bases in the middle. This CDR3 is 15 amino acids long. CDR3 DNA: TGCAGTGCTAGAGCCGGGACTTTCGACACCGGGGAGCTGTTTTTT. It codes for CSARAGTFDTGELFF.

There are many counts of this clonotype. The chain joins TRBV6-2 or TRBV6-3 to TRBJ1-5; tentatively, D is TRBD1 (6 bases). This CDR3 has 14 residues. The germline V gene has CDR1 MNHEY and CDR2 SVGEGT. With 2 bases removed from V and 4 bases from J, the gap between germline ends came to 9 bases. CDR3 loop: CASSYTRGNQPQHF. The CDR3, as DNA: TGTGCCAGCAGTTACACCAGGGGAAATCAGCCCCAGCATTTT.

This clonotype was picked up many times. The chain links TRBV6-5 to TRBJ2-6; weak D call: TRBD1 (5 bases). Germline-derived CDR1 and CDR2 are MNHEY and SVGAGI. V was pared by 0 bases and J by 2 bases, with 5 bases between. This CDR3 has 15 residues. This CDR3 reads CASSYSRAGANVLTF. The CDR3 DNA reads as TGTGCCAGCAGTTACTCCAGGGCTGGGGCCAACGTCCTGACTTTC.

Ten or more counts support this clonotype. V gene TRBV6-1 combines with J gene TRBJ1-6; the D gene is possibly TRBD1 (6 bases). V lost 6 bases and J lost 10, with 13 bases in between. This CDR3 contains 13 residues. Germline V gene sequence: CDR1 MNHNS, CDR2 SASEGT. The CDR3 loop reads CASRQGGGSPLHF. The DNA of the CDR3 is TGTGCCAGCAGACAGGGAGGAGGGTCACCCCTCCACTTT.

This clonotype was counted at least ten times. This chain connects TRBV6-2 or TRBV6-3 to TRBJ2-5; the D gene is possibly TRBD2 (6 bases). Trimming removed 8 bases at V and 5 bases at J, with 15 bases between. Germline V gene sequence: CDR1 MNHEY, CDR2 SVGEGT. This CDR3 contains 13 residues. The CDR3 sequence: CASRESGPETQYF. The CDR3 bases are TGTGCCAGCCGGGAGAGTGGGCCCGAGACCCAGTACTTC.

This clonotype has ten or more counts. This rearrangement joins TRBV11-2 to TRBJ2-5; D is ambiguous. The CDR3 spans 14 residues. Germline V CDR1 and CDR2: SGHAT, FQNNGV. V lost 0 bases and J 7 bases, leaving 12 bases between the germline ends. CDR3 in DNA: TGTGCCAGCAGCTTAGATTGGTCAGGTCGGACCCAGTACTTC. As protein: CASSLDWSGRTQYF.

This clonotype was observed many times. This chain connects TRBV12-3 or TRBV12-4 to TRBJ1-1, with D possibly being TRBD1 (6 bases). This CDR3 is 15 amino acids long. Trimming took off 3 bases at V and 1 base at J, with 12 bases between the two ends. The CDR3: CASSLAPGANTEAFF. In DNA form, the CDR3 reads TGTGCCAGCAGTTTGGCCCCAGGGGCGAACACTGAAGCTTTCTTT.

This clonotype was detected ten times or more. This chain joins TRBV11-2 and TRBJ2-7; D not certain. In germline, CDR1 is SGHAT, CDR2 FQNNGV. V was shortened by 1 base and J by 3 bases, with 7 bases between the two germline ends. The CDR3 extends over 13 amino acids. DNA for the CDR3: TGTGCCAGCAGCTTAGGAATCGACTACGAGCAGTACTTC. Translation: CASSLGIDYEQYF.

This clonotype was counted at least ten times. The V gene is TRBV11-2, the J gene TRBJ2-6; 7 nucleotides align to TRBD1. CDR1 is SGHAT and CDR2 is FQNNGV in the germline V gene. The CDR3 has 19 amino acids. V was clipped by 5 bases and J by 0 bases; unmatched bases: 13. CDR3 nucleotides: TGTGCCAGCAGCGTACCTGACAGGGAAAGATACTCTGGGGCCAACGTCCTGACTTTC. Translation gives CASSVPDRERYSGANVLTF.

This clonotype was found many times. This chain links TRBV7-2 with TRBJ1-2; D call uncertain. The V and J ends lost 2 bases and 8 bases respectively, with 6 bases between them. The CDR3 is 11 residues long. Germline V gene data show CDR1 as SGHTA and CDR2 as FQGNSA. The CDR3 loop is CASSLTLGYTF. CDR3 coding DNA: TGTGCCAGCAGCTTAACGTTGGGCTACACCTTC.

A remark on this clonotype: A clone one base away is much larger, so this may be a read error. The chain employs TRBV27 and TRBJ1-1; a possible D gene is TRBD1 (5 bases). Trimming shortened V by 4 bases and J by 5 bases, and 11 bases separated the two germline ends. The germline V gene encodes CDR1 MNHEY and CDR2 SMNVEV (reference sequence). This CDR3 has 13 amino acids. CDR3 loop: CASSSPGTTEAFF. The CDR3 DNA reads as TGTGCCAGCAGTTCTCCGGGGACGACTGAAGCTTTCTTT.

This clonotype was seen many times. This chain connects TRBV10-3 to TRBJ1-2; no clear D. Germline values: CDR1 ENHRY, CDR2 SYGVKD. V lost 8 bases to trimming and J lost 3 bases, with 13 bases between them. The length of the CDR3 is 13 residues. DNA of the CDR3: TGTGCCATCGGGCCTTCGGGCGACTATGGCTACACCTTC. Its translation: CAIGPSGDYGYTF.

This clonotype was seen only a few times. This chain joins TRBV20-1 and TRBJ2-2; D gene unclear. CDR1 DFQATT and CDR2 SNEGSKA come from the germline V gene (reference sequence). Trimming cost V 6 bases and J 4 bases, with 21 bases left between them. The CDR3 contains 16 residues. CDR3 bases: TGCAGTGCGACGGGTACTGCATCCCGTGGCACCGGGGAGCTGTTTTTT. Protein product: CSATGTASRGTGELFF.

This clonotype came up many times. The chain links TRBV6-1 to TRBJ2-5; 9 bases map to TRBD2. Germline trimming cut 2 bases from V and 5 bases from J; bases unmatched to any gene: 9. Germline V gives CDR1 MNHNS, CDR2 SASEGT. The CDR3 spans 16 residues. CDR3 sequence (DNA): TGTGCCAGCAGTGAACGGTTCTCCGCGGGGGGGGAGACCCAGTACTTC. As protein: CASSERFSAGGETQYF.

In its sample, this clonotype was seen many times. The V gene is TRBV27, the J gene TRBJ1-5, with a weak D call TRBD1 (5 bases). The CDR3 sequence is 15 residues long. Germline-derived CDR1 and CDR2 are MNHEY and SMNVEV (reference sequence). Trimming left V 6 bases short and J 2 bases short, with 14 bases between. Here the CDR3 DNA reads TGTGCCAGCAGGCCCCGGGGACCCCGCAATCAGCCCCAGCATTTT. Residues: CASRPRGPRNQPQHF.

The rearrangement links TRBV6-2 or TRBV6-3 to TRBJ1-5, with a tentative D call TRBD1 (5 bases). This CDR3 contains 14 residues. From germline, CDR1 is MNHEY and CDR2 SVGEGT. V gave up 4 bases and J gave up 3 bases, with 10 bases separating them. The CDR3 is CASSWGRDNQPQHF. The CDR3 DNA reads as TGTGCCAGCAGTTGGGGCAGGGACAATCAGCCCCAGCATTTT.

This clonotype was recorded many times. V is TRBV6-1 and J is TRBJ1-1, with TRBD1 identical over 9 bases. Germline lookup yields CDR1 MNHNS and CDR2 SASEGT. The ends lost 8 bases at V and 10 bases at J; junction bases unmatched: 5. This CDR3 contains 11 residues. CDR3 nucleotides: TGTGCCAGCGGGACAGGGAAGGCAGCTTTCTTT. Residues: CASGTGKAAFF.